These 28 T cell receptor beta chains originate from one sample sequenced in a study of shared clonotypes between healthy human individuals. Measured with immunoSEQ multiplex PCR; TCRdb has only the in-frame clones, and not every one. Of over 2 million clones in the sample, about 95% were seen once. CD45RO-negative, CCR7-selected cells formed the naive CD8 fraction, which excluded terminally differentiated effector memory CD45RA+ cells. The source material was naive CD8+ T cells sorted from blood. These TCRs come from a man between 18 and 29 years old in good health.

The chain carries TRBV5-6 and TRBJ2-7; 11 bases align to TRBD2. There are 17 residues in the CDR3. The V and J ends lost 0 bases and 2 bases, in that order; junction bases with no gene match: 7. CDR1 is SGHDT, CDR2 YYEEEE, per germline. CDR3 in amino acids: CASSLGASGRSTYEQYF. The CDR3 DNA sequence: TGTGCCAGCAGCTTGGGGGCTAGCGGGAGGTCCACCTACGAGCAGTACTTC.

The V call is TRBV30, the J call TRBJ2-2; TRBD1 aligns across 7 bases. CDR3 size: 14 residues. V was clipped by 4 bases and J by 6 bases; unmatched bases: 8. The germline gives CDR1 GTSNPN, CDR2 SVGIG (reference sequence). The DNA of the CDR3 is TGTGCCTGGATGAGCCTCCAGGGGGCCGGGGAGCTGTTTTTT. Its protein product is CAWMSLQGAGELFF.

This sequence joins TRBV6-5 and TRBJ2-7; a weak D match, TRBD1 (5 bases). V gave up 2 bases and J gave up 5 bases, with 13 bases separating them. Germline V gene data show CDR1 as MNHEY and CDR2 as SVGAGI. The CDR3 totals 14 residues. This CDR3 reads CASSYDAGFNEQYF. CDR3 coding DNA: TGTGCCAGCAGTTACGATGCAGGGTTCAACGAGCAGTACTTC.

This rearrangement joins TRBV30 to TRBJ1-4; possible D gene TRBD1, 5 bases. Trimming pared 0 bases from V and 0 bases from J, leaving 14 bases between. The CDR3 loop spans 17 amino acids. The V gene's germline CDR1 is GTSNPN and CDR2 SVGIG (reference sequence). The DNA of the CDR3 is TGTGCCTGGAGTGTAGGGGCAGGGTCGGCAACTAATGAAAAACTGTTTTTT. Protein product: CAWSVGAGSATNEKLFF.

The chain recombines TRBV4-1 with TRBJ1-2; a possible D gene is TRBD1 (6 bases). Germline lookup yields CDR1 MGHRA and CDR2 YSYEKL. Trimming cost V 0 bases and J 4 bases, with 18 bases left between them. CDR3 length: 17 residues. DNA for the CDR3: TGCGCCAGCAGCCAAGACTTTGGGGACACCTCTCTCTATGGCTACACCTTC. Amino acid sequence: CASSQDFGDTSLYGYTF.

This clone was counted between two and nine times. The chain uses TRBV10-3 and TRBJ1-2; D may be TRBD1 (5 bases). Germline V CDR1 and CDR2: ENHRY, SYGVKD. The CDR3 is 12 residues long. V was trimmed by 5 bases and J by 4 bases, leaving 8 bases between them. CDR3 in amino acids: CAISPDSYGYTF. CDR3 DNA sequence: TGTGCCATCAGTCCAGACAGCTATGGCTACACCTTC.

The chain carries TRBV21-1 and TRBJ2-7; TRBD2 is taken as the D call from the table, unchecked against the DNA. TRBV21-1 counts as a pseudogene. The CDR3 has 11 residues. This chain's CDR3 is CASSSPYEQYF. The CDR3 nucleotides read TGTGCCAGCAGCTCTCCCTACGAGCAGTACTTC.

J is TRBJ2-3 and V is TRBV5-1, with 9 bases that match TRBD1. Germline V lookup: CDR1 SGHRS, CDR2 YFSETQ. V was pared by 0 bases and J by 4 bases, with 9 bases of the junction left unmatched. This CDR3 is built from 17 residues. This chain's CDR3 is CASSLEIQGATADTQYF. CDR3 in DNA: TGCGCCAGCAGCTTGGAAATACAGGGGGCGACCGCAGATACGCAGTATTTT.

J is TRBJ1-4 and V is TRBV7-2; D gene uncertain. Germline lookup yields CDR1 SGHTA and CDR2 FQGNSA. V dropped 3 bases and J dropped 0 bases, with 14 bases sitting between them. CDR3 length: 17 amino acids. CDR3 sequence (DNA): TGTGCCAGCAGCTTTGAACCCCCGCCCGCAACTAATGAAAAACTGTTTTTT. Its translation: CASSFEPPPATNEKLFF.

The CDR3 region has the DNA TGTGCCAGCAGCCCCGTAGCGGAGTACTACGAGCAGTACTTC. Protein product: CASSPVAEYYEQYF. V and J are TRBV6-1 and TRBJ2-7; maybe TRBD2 (6 bases). Trimming took off 6 bases at V and 3 bases at J, with 15 bases between the two ends. CDR1 and CDR2 from the germline V gene are MNHNS and SASEGT. CDR3 size: 14 residues.

The chain joins TRBV27 to TRBJ1-1; possible D gene TRBD1, 6 bases. Trimming cost V 0 bases and J 4 bases, with 12 bases left between them. Germline values: CDR1 MNHEY, CDR2 SMNVEV (reference sequence). This CDR3 has 15 amino acids. The CDR3 region has the DNA TGTGCCAGCAGTTTATCGGCGGGGGCGATCACTGAAGCTTTCTTT. Its translation is CASSLSAGAITEAFF.

This chain links TRBV28 with TRBJ2-3; D might be TRBD1 or TRBD2, each matching 5 bases. CDR1 is MDHEN, CDR2 SYDVKM, per germline. The CDR3 consists of 14 residues. V was cut by 5 bases and J by 2 bases, with 11 bases left in between. The DNA for the CDR3 is TGTGCCAGCAGTCCAGGGACCCTCACAGATACGCAGTATTTT. The encoded protein is CASSPGTLTDTQYF.

For the CDR3, the DNA is TGTGCCAGCAGTCGAGGGGACGCTGAAGCTTTCTTT. Protein product: CASSRGDAEAFF. The V call is TRBV7-9, the J call TRBJ1-1, with TRBD1 as a possible D gene (5 bases). CDR1 and CDR2 (germline): SEHNR, FQNEAQ (reference sequence). Deletions cut 6 bases from V and 6 bases from J, with 11 bases between. This CDR3 is built from 12 residues.

The J gene is TRBJ2-7, the V gene TRBV7-2; D is tentatively TRBD1 or TRBD2 (6 bases each). CDR3 length: 12 residues. Germline V lookup: CDR1 SGHTA, CDR2 FQGNSA. V lost 7 bases and J lost 9, with 16 bases in between. The CDR3 loop is CASTGGAYRQYF. The CDR3 DNA is TGTGCCAGCACCGGGGGCGCCTACCGGCAGTACTTC. The whole variable domain, remainder taken from reference TRBV7-2 and TRBJ2-7, is GAGVSQSPSNKVTEKGKDVELRCDPISGHTALYWYRQSLGQGLEFLIYFQGNSAPDKSGLPSDRFSAERTGGSVSTLTIQRTQQEDSAVYLCASTGGAYRQYFGPGTRLTVT.

In the case of this clone: Other DNA sequences in the same sample also yield this CDR3. The chain is built from TRBV4-3 and TRBJ1-2, with D possibly matching TRBD1 (6 bases). Germline V lookup: CDR1 LGHNA, CDR2 YSLEER. CDR3 length: 13 residues. With 0 bases removed from V and 4 bases from J, the gap between germline ends came to 6 bases. CDR3 sequence: CASSQEGGYGYTF. The CDR3 region has the DNA TGCGCCAGCAGCCAAGAAGGGGGCTATGGCTACACCTTC.

The gene calls are TRBV6-5 and TRBJ2-1, with TRBD1 identical over 10 bases. The CDR3 is made up of 16 amino acids. Looked up from germline, CDR1 is MNHEY and CDR2 is SVGAGI. V lost 2 bases, J lost 8 bases, and 9 bases stayed unmatched. In DNA, the CDR3 is TGTGCCAGCAGTTACAGAACCAAGACAGGGGGCGATGAGCAGTTCTTC. This translates into CASSYRTKTGGDEQFF.

The chain employs TRBV10-2 and TRBJ2-1, with no clear D. The CDR3 is 14 residues long. V was shortened by 6 bases and J by 4 bases, with 13 bases between the two germline ends. From germline, CDR1 is WSHSY and CDR2 SAAADI. DNA for the CDR3: TGCGCCAGCAGCCCTATGGGCAGTTACAATGAGCAGTTCTTC. It yields the protein CASSPMGSYNEQFF.

The chain combines TRBV6-5 with TRBJ2-3; D possibly corresponds to TRBD1 (6 bases). Germline V gives CDR1 MNHEY, CDR2 SVGAGI. This CDR3 has 16 amino acids. V was clipped by 2 bases and J by 2 bases, with 14 bases between them. CDR3 coding DNA: TGTGCCAGCAGTTACCGGACAGCTAGAGACACAGATACGCAGTATTTT. Amino acid sequence: CASSYRTARDTDTQYF.

The chain couples TRBV19 to TRBJ2-7, with no clear D. Germline-derived CDR1 and CDR2 are LNHDA and SQIVND (reference sequence). CDR3 length: 13 residues. The germline V and J ends were trimmed by 1 base and 2 bases, with 6 bases remaining between them. CDR3 nucleotide sequence: TGTGCCAGTAGTATAGGAGACACCTACGAGCAGTACTTC. Protein product: CASSIGDTYEQYF.

Written as DNA, the CDR3 is TGTGCCAGCAGAACAGGGAGTCTGAACACTGAAGCTTTCTTT. It translates to CASRTGSLNTEAFF. The V call is TRBV6-4, the J call TRBJ1-1; TRBD1 is a possible D gene (6 bases). V lost 6 bases and J 0 bases, leaving 11 bases between the germline ends. The length of the CDR3 is 14 residues. Looked up from germline, CDR1 is MRHNA and CDR2 is SNTAGT.

The gene calls are TRBV25-1 and TRBJ1-2, with no clear D. CDR1 is MGHDK and CDR2 is SYGVNS in the germline V gene. The CDR3 is made up of 12 amino acids. V was trimmed by 2 bases and J by 6 bases, leaving 7 bases between them. CDR3 residues: CASSEGSNGYTF. In nucleotides, the CDR3 is TGTGCCAGCAGTGAAGGAAGTAATGGCTACACCTTC.

The chain links TRBV7-4 to TRBJ1-6; TRBD1 might be the D (5 bases). V gave up 1 base and J gave up 0 bases, with 16 bases separating them. Germline V CDR1 and CDR2: SGHVT, SQSDAQ. The CDR3 totals 19 residues. The CDR3 here is CASSLGNRTFSSYNSPLHF. DNA of the CDR3: TGTGCCAGCAGCTTAGGGAACCGGACATTCAGCTCCTATAATTCACCCCTCCACTTT. Together with reference TRBV7-4 and TRBJ1-6, the CDR3 gives the full variable domain: GAGVSQSPRYKVAKRGRDVALRCDSISGHVTLYWYRQTLGQGSEVLTYSQSDAQRDKSGRPSGRFSAERPERSVSTLKIQRTEQGDSAVYLCASSLGNRTFSSYNSPLHFGNGTRLTVT.

V and J are TRBV13 and TRBJ1-4; D is unresolved. The length of the CDR3 is 14 residues. The V end lost 2 bases, the J end lost 7 bases, and 11 bases lay between the germline ends. From germline, CDR1 is PRHDT and CDR2 FYEKMQ (reference sequence). The CDR3 nucleotides are TGTGCCAGCAGCTTAAAAGGATCCGGTGAAAAACTGTTTTTT. Its translation is CASSLKGSGEKLFF.

CDR3 coding DNA: TGTGCCAGCAGCGAGACGCCGGGGGACATTCAGTACTTC. Its translation is CASSETPGDIQYF. The V and J genes are TRBV5-6 and TRBJ2-4; weak D call: TRBD2 (6 bases). Germline V CDR1 and CDR2: SGHDT, YYEEEE. V gave up 4 bases and J gave up 8 bases, with 13 bases separating them. The length of the CDR3 is 13 residues.

The chain recombines TRBV13 with TRBJ1-1, with TRBD1 matching over 10 bases. J lost 6 bases, V lost 5 bases, and 6 bases had no gene match. Germline CDR1 and CDR2: PRHDT and FYEKMQ (reference sequence). This CDR3 comprises 14 residues. The CDR3 protein is CASSLGQGESEAFF. The CDR3 DNA sequence: TGTGCCAGCAGCCTCGGACAGGGGGAGTCTGAAGCTTTCTTT.

The rearrangement uses TRBV9 and TRBJ2-7; TRBD2 agrees at 8 bases. V shed 5 bases and J 4 bases; nucleotides not matched to a gene: 11. Germline CDR1 and CDR2: SGDLS and YYNGEE. The length of the CDR3 is 15 residues. The CDR3 spells CASSKGGLAGYEQYF. The CDR3 DNA is TGTGCCAGCAGTAAAGGGGGGCTAGCGGGTTACGAGCAGTACTTC. The full variable domain, its missing parts supplied by reference TRBV9 and TRBJ2-7, is DSGVTQTPKHLITATGQRVTLRCSPRSGDLSVYWYQQSLDQGLQFLIQYYNGEERAKGNILERFSAQQFPDLHSELNLSSLELGDSALYFCASSKGGLAGYEQYFGPGTRLTVT.

The rearrangement uses TRBV10-1 and TRBJ2-3; D gene ambiguous. The germline gives CDR1 WNHNN, CDR2 SYGVQD (reference sequence). The V gene lost 0 bases and the J gene lost 6 bases, with 10 bases spanning the gap. This CDR3 comprises 14 residues. This CDR3 is CASSESWVPDTQYF. The CDR3, as DNA: TGCGCCAGCAGTGAGTCGTGGGTTCCGGATACGCAGTATTTT.

This rearrangement joins TRBV7-6 to TRBJ1-3; D possibly corresponds to TRBD1 (5 bases). The CDR3 contains 16 residues. Germline lookup yields CDR1 SGHVS and CDR2 FNYEAQ. V lost 4 bases to trimming and J lost 0 bases, with 13 bases between them. CDR3 amino acids: CASSSGTASSGNTIYF. The CDR3, as DNA: TGTGCCAGCAGCTCCGGGACGGCGAGCTCTGGAAACACCATATATTTT.